This entry lists 18 T cell receptor beta chains sequenced from one sample in a study of blood T cell repertoires in COVID-19. Clones were read by immunoSEQ multiplex PCR, and TCRdb kept only the in-frame ones, dropping some. This sample has around 150,000 clones, with around 80% found just once. The sequenced material came from PBMCs or T cells enriched from blood (not recorded which). The receptor source for this set is a man in his fifties or sixties who had recovered from COVID-19.

The chain has TRBV19 and TRBJ1-2, with TRBD1 matching over 9 bases. Germline CDR1 and CDR2: LNHDA and SQIVND (reference sequence). The V segment lost 2 bases and the J segment 4 bases; nucleotides outside the gene matches: 14. The CDR3 extends over 18 amino acids. DNA for the CDR3: TGTGCCAGTAGTATATCGTTGGACAGGGGCCCCCATGTCTATGGCTACACCTTC. Protein sequence: CASSISLDRGPHVYGYTF.

The genes are TRBV28 and TRBJ2-7, with a tentative D call TRBD1 (6 bases). V was pared by 6 bases and J by 2 bases, with 17 bases between. Looked up from germline, CDR1 is MDHEN and CDR2 is SYDVKM. The CDR3 spans 15 residues. CDR3 protein: CASSPQGVRAYEQYF. The CDR3 region has the DNA TGTGCCAGCAGCCCACAGGGAGTGAGGGCCTACGAGCAGTACTTC.

This clone was counted a single time. The chain is built from TRBV7-8 and TRBJ2-1, with TRBD2 matching 8 bases. J gave up 4 bases and V 5 bases, and 7 bases lay outside the gene matches. CDR3 length: 15 amino acids. The germline gives CDR1 SGHVS, CDR2 FQNEAQ. The DNA of the CDR3 is TGTGCCAGCAGCCCGGGACTAGTTTTGTACAATGAGCAGTTCTTC. It yields the protein CASSPGLVLYNEQFF.

The chain employs TRBV4-3 and TRBJ2-1; TRBD2 agrees at 13 bases. Germline V gives CDR1 LGHNA, CDR2 YSLEER. V was clipped by 0 bases and J by 7 bases; unmatched bases: 6. The length of the CDR3 is 17 residues. The CDR3 nucleotides read TGCGCCAGCAGCCAAGATCAACTAGCGGGGGGGCGGAATGAGCAGTTCTTC. As protein: CASSQDQLAGGRNEQFF.

The chain uses TRBV6-2 or TRBV6-3 and TRBJ1-5; a possible D gene is TRBD1 (6 bases). This CDR3 contains 14 residues. Germline loops: CDR1 MNHEY, CDR2 SVGEGT. V lost 5 bases and J lost 2, with 10 bases in between. The CDR3 nucleotides are TGTGCCAGCAGTAGGGGGTCGCGCAATCAGCCCCAGCATTTT. It encodes CASSRGSRNQPQHF.

The gene calls are TRBV7-9 and TRBJ1-1; D possibly corresponds to TRBD1 (5 bases). V was trimmed by 5 bases and J by 9 bases, leaving 16 bases between them. The CDR3 runs to 13 residues. The V gene's germline CDR1 is SEHNR and CDR2 FQNEAQ (reference sequence). The CDR3 protein is CASSTGDSGKAFF. The CDR3 DNA is TGTGCCAGCAGCACGGGGGATTCGGGGAAAGCTTTCTTT.

V is TRBV6-2 or TRBV6-3 and J is TRBJ1-1, with 7 bases fitting TRBD1. This CDR3 comprises 13 residues. After removal of 5 bases from V and 7 bases from J, the junction contained 7 bases not matched to a gene. CDR1 MNHEY and CDR2 SVGEGT come from the germline V gene. CDR3 in amino acids: CASSPPDRLEAFF. DNA of the CDR3: TGTGCCAGCAGTCCCCCGGACAGGCTTGAAGCTTTCTTT.

The chain carries TRBV27 and TRBJ2-1; 11 bases align to TRBD2. The CDR3 is 16 residues long. Germline V gene data show CDR1 as MNHEY and CDR2 as SMNVEV (reference sequence). J gave up 6 bases and V 0 bases, and 4 bases lay outside the gene matches. The CDR3 DNA reads TGTGCCAGCAGTTTATCGTTACTAGCGGGGGCCAATGAGCAGTTCTTC. The encoded protein is CASSLSLLAGANEQFF.

This rearrangement joins TRBV19 to TRBJ2-3, with TRBD2 matching 9 bases. V was pared by 5 bases and J by 5 bases, with 8 bases of the junction left unmatched. Germline V lookup: CDR1 LNHDA, CDR2 SQIVND (reference sequence). This CDR3 region has 15 residues. In nucleotides, the CDR3 is TGTGCCAGTAGTTGGGCGGGGGGGCCGAGAGATACGCAGTATTTT. This gives the protein CASSWAGGPRDTQYF.

V gene TRBV27 combines with J gene TRBJ1-3, with D hard to call. This CDR3 has 16 residues. V shed 5 bases and J shed 3 bases, with 17 bases lying between them. The germline gives CDR1 MNHEY, CDR2 SMNVEV (reference sequence). The chain's CDR3 is CASSSLFPTGGNTIYF. CDR3 nucleotides: TGTGCCAGCAGTAGCCTTTTTCCGACGGGTGGAAACACCATATATTTT.

The chain employs TRBV7-6 and TRBJ1-2, with D unresolved. Trimming stripped 3 bases from V and 8 bases from J, with 10 bases between. The CDR3 has 12 amino acids. Germline CDR1 and CDR2: SGHVS and FNYEAQ. The DNA of the CDR3 is TGTGCCAGCAGCTTTGGTTCCGCGGGCTACACCTTC. Its protein is CASSFGSAGYTF.

V usage is TRBV7-2 and J usage is TRBJ1-5, with 10 nucleotides matching TRBD1. V shed 3 bases, J shed 0 bases, and the junction held 8 bases outside the gene matches. Germline-derived CDR1 and CDR2 are SGHTA and FQGNSA. This CDR3 is built from 18 residues. Here the CDR3 DNA reads TGTGCCAGCAGCTTGGGACAGGGGAGGATATATAGCAATCAGCCCCAGCATTTT. Residues: CASSLGQGRIYSNQPQHF. The full variable domain, rest sourced from reference TRBV7-2 and TRBJ1-5, is GAGVSQSPSNKVTEKGKDVELRCDPISGHTALYWYRQSLGQGLEFLIYFQGNSAPDKSGLPSDRFSAERTGGSVSTLTIQRTQQEDSAVYLCASSLGQGRIYSNQPQHFGDGTRLSIL.

The chain has TRBV6-5 and TRBJ2-7, with D perhaps matching TRBD2 (6 bases). V was clipped by 11 bases and J by 3 bases, with 11 bases between them. CDR1 and CDR2 from the germline V gene are MNHEY and SVGAGI. The CDR3 covers 11 residues. The CDR3 nucleotides read TGTGCCGGTGGGCGGGGCTACGAGCAGTACTTC. The encoded protein is CAGGRGYEQYF.

V is TRBV5-1 and J is TRBJ2-7, with no clear D. The CDR3 is 13 residues long. V dropped 0 bases and J dropped 6 bases, with 10 bases sitting between them. CDR1 SGHRS and CDR2 YFSETQ come from the germline V gene. The chain's CDR3 is CASSLVTTGEQYF. CDR3 coding DNA: TGCGCCAGCAGCTTGGTTACCACGGGCGAGCAGTACTTC.

This sequence joins TRBV18 and TRBJ1-6; no reliable D call. V lost 3 bases, J lost 9 bases, and 15 bases lay in between. CDR3 length equals 15 residues. Germline values: CDR1 KGHSH, CDR2 LQKENI. The CDR3 DNA follows: TGTGCCAGCTCACCCAACAGCCAGGATACTTCACCCCTCCACTTT. This codes for CASSPNSQDTSPLHF.

The chain links TRBV12-3 or TRBV12-4 to TRBJ1-6; D uncertain. Trimming removed 3 bases from V and 8 bases from J, with 8 bases in between. The CDR3 consists of 13 residues. In nucleotides, the CDR3 is TGTGCCAGCAGTTTGGACTTCGATTCACCCCTCCACTTT. Protein: CASSLDFDSPLHF.

The V call is TRBV7-9, the J call TRBJ2-3; 9 bases align to TRBD2. The CDR3 runs 16 residues. The germline gives CDR1 SEHNR, CDR2 FQNEAQ (reference sequence). After removal of 5 bases from V and 1 base from J, the junction contained 7 bases not matched to a gene. CDR3 bases: TGTGCCAGCAGCCTTAAGCGGGGGGCACGCACAGATACGCAGTATTTT. Its translation is CASSLKRGARTDTQYF.

The chain uses TRBV30 and TRBJ1-6; D is perhaps TRBD1 (5 bases). CDR1 and CDR2 (germline): GTSNPN, SVGIG (reference sequence). The CDR3 covers 13 residues. V was clipped by 0 bases and J by 14 bases, with 14 bases between them. CDR3 nucleotides: TGTGCCTGGAGTGTACCAGGGCTTTGGGCCCTCCACTTT. It translates to CAWSVPGLWALHF.